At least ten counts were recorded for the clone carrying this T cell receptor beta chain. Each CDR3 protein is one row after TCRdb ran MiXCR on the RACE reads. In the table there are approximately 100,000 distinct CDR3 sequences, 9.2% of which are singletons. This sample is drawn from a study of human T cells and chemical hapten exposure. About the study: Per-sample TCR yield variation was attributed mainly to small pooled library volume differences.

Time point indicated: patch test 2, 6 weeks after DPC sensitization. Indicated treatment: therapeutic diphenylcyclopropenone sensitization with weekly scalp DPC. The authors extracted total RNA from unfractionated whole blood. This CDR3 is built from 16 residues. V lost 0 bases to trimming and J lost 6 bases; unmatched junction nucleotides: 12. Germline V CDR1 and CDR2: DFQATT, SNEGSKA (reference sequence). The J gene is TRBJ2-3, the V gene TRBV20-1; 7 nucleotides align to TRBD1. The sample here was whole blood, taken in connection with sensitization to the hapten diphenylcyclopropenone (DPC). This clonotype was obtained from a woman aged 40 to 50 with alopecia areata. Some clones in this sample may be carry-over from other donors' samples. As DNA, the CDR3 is TGCAGTGCTAGAGATCTGAGGACAGGTTCCAGGGATACGCAGTATTTT. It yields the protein CSARDLRTGSRDTQYF.